The 11 T cell receptor beta chains presented below share a single source sample, sequenced in a study of T cells in Graves' hyperthyroidism and ophthalmopathy. There were TCR beta CDR3 regions amplified from RNA transcripts. Researchers ran a first-round RT-PCR on the TCR CDR3 using the HTBI primer set. TCRdb re-derived calls from the multiplex PCR reads in MiXCR, one entry per CDR3 protein. The profile shows about 840,000 distinct CDR3 sequences, 35% to 40% of them singletons. The source material was blood. The receptor set was obtained from a man between 18 and 29 years old with Graves' hyperthyroidism.

The chain uses TRBV7-2 and TRBJ2-2; D is uncertain. Trimming took 7 bases from V and 0 from J, leaving 6 bases between them. The germline gives CDR1 SGHTA, CDR2 FQGNSA. The CDR3 sequence is 13 residues long. CDR3 sequence reads: CASTGPNTGELFF. The CDR3 coding sequence is TGTGCCAGCACCGGGCCGAACACCGGGGAGCTGTTTTTT.

J is TRBJ2-5 and V is TRBV24-1, with TRBD1 matching 7 bases. Germline V gives CDR1 KGHDR, CDR2 SFDVKD. V was pared by 7 bases and J by 4 bases, with 14 bases of the junction left unmatched. This CDR3 region has 16 residues. The CDR3, as DNA: TGTGCCACCAGCGACCTCGGCCAGGGGGTGGGAGAGACCCAGTACTTC. Residues: CATSDLGQGVGETQYF.

This chain links TRBV6-5 with TRBJ2-7, with D perhaps matching TRBD1 (6 bases). V gave up 6 bases and J gave up 3 bases, with 15 bases separating them. The CDR3 covers 14 residues. Germline CDR1 and CDR2: MNHEY and SVGAGI. In DNA form, the CDR3 reads TGTGCCAGCAGCGATCGGGACAAGATCTACGAGCAGTACTTC. It is translated as CASSDRDKIYEQYF.

Remarks on this clonotype: One end of the junction is discordant with germline, which a read error may explain. The chain couples TRBV11-2 to TRBJ2-2; 7 bases line up with TRBD2. Germline CDR1 and CDR2: SGHAT and FQNNGV. The CDR3 length is 15 residues. The CDR3 spells CASSPGLGDTGEQFF. The CDR3 DNA reads TGCGCCAGCAGCCCCGGACTAGGCGACACCGGGGAGCAGTTTTTT.

This clonotype has more than one count but fewer than ten. The chain has TRBV9 and TRBJ2-7; 8 bases are a match to TRBD1. CDR3 length equals 18 residues. After removal of 4 bases from V and 4 bases from J, the junction contained 19 bases not matched to a gene. CDR1 is SGDLS, CDR2 YYNGEE, per germline. CDR3 residues: CASSPTHAGGENVYEQYF. DNA for the CDR3: TGTGCCAGCAGCCCTACCCACGCAGGGGGCGAGAATGTATACGAGCAGTACTTC.

This chain connects TRBV29-1 to TRBJ1-2; D gene ambiguous. This CDR3 is 12 amino acids long. V gave up 6 bases and J gave up 12 bases, with 20 bases separating them. Germline V gives CDR1 SQVTM, CDR2 ANQGSEA. The CDR3 DNA reads TGCAGCGTCGAAAGGGCAAACGCTGGAAACACCTTC. It translates to CSVERANAGNTF. Together with reference TRBV29-1 and TRBJ1-2, the CDR3 gives the full variable domain: SAVISQKPSRDICQRGTSLTIQCQVDSQVTMMFWYRQQPGQSLTLIATANQGSEATYESGFVIDKFPISRPNLTFSTLTVSNMSPEDSSIYLCSVERANAGNTFGSGTRLTVV.

The chain is built from TRBV10-2 and TRBJ2-5; D is uncertain. Looked up from germline, CDR1 is WSHSY and CDR2 is SAAADI. CDR3 size: 14 residues. V was cut by 6 bases and J by 5 bases, with 16 bases left in between. The CDR3 region is CASRDGVDGETQYF. CDR3 coding DNA: TGCGCCAGCAGGGATGGCGTTGATGGGGAGACCCAGTACTTC.

This clonotype has just a few counts. The V and J genes are TRBV9 and TRBJ2-5; D might be TRBD1 (6 bases). Germline CDR1 reads SGDLS; CDR2 reads YYNGEE. The ends were cut back, 3 bases at V and 5 bases at J, with 14 bases in the middle. The CDR3 totals 14 residues. CDR3 sequence: CASSATQGGETQYF. Here the CDR3 DNA reads TGTGCCAGCAGCGCCACACAGGGCGGGGAGACCCAGTACTTC. Full variable domain (outside the CDR3, taken from reference TRBV9 and TRBJ2-5): DSGVTQTPKHLITATGQRVTLRCSPRSGDLSVYWYQQSLDQGLQFLIQYYNGEERAKGNILERFSAQQFPDLHSELNLSSLELGDSALYFCASSATQGGETQYFGPGTRLLVL.

This clonotype was observed at least ten times. The chain recombines TRBV10-3 with TRBJ1-4; possible D gene TRBD1, 6 bases. The V end lost 3 bases, the J end lost 6 bases, and 8 bases lay between the germline ends. Germline V lookup: CDR1 ENHRY, CDR2 SYGVKD. The CDR3 runs 13 residues. The CDR3 protein is CAISEGGHEKLFF. DNA of the CDR3: TGTGCCATCAGTGAAGGGGGGCATGAAAAACTGTTTTTT.

This clonotype was recorded many times. This chain uses TRBV29-1 with TRBJ1-3; 7 nucleotides agree with TRBD1. Germline CDR1 reads SQVTM; CDR2 reads ANQGSEA. The CDR3 runs 13 residues. V trimming: 3 bases; J trimming: 4 bases; junction bases outside the gene matches: 3. CDR3: CSVEGDSGNTIYF. CDR3 bases: TGCAGCGTTGAGGGGGACAGCGGAAACACCATATATTTT. Complete variable domain (other parts from reference TRBV29-1 and TRBJ1-3): SAVISQKPSRDICQRGTSLTIQCQVDSQVTMMFWYRQQPGQSLTLIATANQGSEATYESGFVIDKFPISRPNLTFSTLTVSNMSPEDSSIYLCSVEGDSGNTIYFGEGSWLTVV.

The chain joins TRBV6-5 to TRBJ2-5; D is uncertain. The germline gives CDR1 MNHEY, CDR2 SVGAGI. This CDR3 region has 13 residues. V was clipped by 8 bases and J by 1 base, with 11 bases between them. CDR3 loop: CASAPALQETQYF. The CDR3 nucleotides are TGTGCCAGCGCCCCAGCTCTCCAAGAGACCCAGTACTTC.